The source of this T cell receptor beta chain is a study of Ad26.COV2.S vaccination and SARS-CoV-2 variants. The CDR3 totals 15 residues. The V gene's germline CDR1 is LGHNA and CDR2 YSLEER. V was cut by 0 bases and J by 5 bases, with 13 bases left in between. The treatment is: roughly 19 received Ad26.COV2.S at low or high dose, single or two shots; 5 received placebo; per-sample allocation not given. Sampling happened 63 days after the first vaccine or placebo injection. The assay was immunoSEQ multiplex PCR, and TCRdb's table has in-frame clones only and misses some. The sample lists approximately 400,000 clones, more than 75% occurring once.

The sample was peripheral blood, taken in a trial of Ad26.COV2.S vaccine versus placebo. This chain links TRBV4-3 with TRBJ1-2, with D tentatively TRBD1 (5 bases). The sequence came from a person between 18 and 65 years old who received the Ad26.COV2.S COVID-19 vaccine or a placebo. CDR3 sequence (DNA): TGCGCCAGCAGCCAAGATATGACAGCCAGGTATGGCTACACCTTC. This translates into CASSQDMTARYGYTF.